The next 10 T cell receptor beta chains were all read from a single sample in a study of T cell responses to AZD1222 COVID-19 vaccine. TCRdb's copy holds only in-frame clones and misses some; the assay was immunoSEQ multiplex PCR. Seen here are fewer than 120,000 clones, around nine tenths observed once, and the top ten hold around 3%. Sequenced material: peripheral blood, taken on day 0 of AZD1222 vaccination. All receptors come from an adult in good health.

The V and J genes are TRBV27 and TRBJ2-4; 10 nucleotides match TRBD1. V gave up 6 bases and J gave up 0 bases; unmatched junction bases: 11. Per germline, CDR1 MNHEY and CDR2 SMNVEV (reference sequence). The CDR3 covers 18 residues. The CDR3 sequence: CASSPTRTGGLAKNIQYF. In DNA, the CDR3 is TGTGCCAGCAGCCCGACCCGGACAGGGGGACTAGCCAAAAACATTCAGTACTTC.

This chain links TRBV24-1 with TRBJ1-6; maybe TRBD1 (5 bases). This CDR3 region has 16 residues. Germline V gene sequence: CDR1 KGHDR, CDR2 SFDVKD. Trimming took 8 bases from V and 7 from J, leaving 20 bases between them. In nucleotides, the CDR3 is TGTGCCACCACCAAAATGCGGGGGATTATCAATTCACCCCTCCACTTT. It specifies CATTKMRGIINSPLHF.

This sequence joins TRBV2 and TRBJ1-2, with 7 bases that match TRBD1. The germline V gene encodes CDR1 SNHLY and CDR2 FYNNEI. This CDR3 region has 13 residues. Trimming removed 6 bases from V and 2 bases from J; junction bases left unmatched: 3. Here the CDR3 reads CASSVGQNYGYTF. CDR3 coding DNA: TGTGCCAGCAGCGTGGGACAGAACTATGGCTACACCTTC.

The chain recombines TRBV29-1 with TRBJ2-1; 10 bases agree with TRBD2. CDR1 SQVTM and CDR2 ANQGSEA come from the germline V gene. The CDR3 sequence is 14 residues long. J gave up 3 bases and V 6 bases, and 5 bases lay outside the gene matches. The CDR3 spells CSVAGTSDYNEQFF. The DNA of the CDR3 is TGCAGCGTAGCCGGGACTAGCGACTACAATGAGCAGTTCTTC.

This clone was observed once. The chain carries TRBV21-1 and TRBJ1-1; the table's D call TRBD1 went unverified against the DNA. TRBV21-1 counts as a pseudogene. CDR3 length equals 11 residues. DNA of the CDR3: TGTGCCAGCAGAGGGACAGGGGAAGCTTTCTTT. Its protein is CASRGTGEAFF.

This clone was recorded a few times. The chain links TRBV4-1 to TRBJ2-7; weak D call: TRBD1 (6 bases). The V and J ends lost 0 bases and 3 bases respectively, with 15 bases between them. Germline CDR1 is MGHRA and CDR2 is YSYEKL. This CDR3 has 16 residues. The DNA for the CDR3 is TGCGCCAGCAGCCAAGACCCGATGGGACATCTCTACGAGCAGTACTTC. Translation gives CASSQDPMGHLYEQYF.

The rearrangement joins TRBV7-2 to TRBJ2-7, with D perhaps being TRBD1 or TRBD2 (5 bases each). CDR3 size: 13 residues. Trimming stripped 2 bases from V and 7 bases from J, with 12 bases between. Germline V gene lookup returns CDR1 SGHTA and CDR2 FQGNSA. CDR3 residues: CASSLKRGREQYF. The CDR3 coding sequence is TGTGCCAGCAGCTTAAAGAGGGGAAGGGAGCAGTACTTC.

The V and J genes are TRBV20-1 and TRBJ2-3; D unresolved. The CDR3 length is 15 residues. V dropped 3 bases and J dropped 1 base, with 14 bases sitting between them. The germline CDR1 and CDR2 sequences are DFQATT and SNEGSKA (reference sequence). The CDR3 spells CSASPAPVGTDTQYF. The CDR3 region has the DNA TGCAGTGCTAGTCCGGCCCCGGTTGGCACAGATACGCAGTATTTT.

The chain has TRBV5-6 and TRBJ1-6; D may be TRBD1 (6 bases). V gave up 4 bases and J gave up 6 bases, with 14 bases separating them. Germline lookup yields CDR1 SGHDT and CDR2 YYEEEE. This CDR3 spans 15 amino acids. The CDR3 sequence is CASSGGHLVNSPLHF. DNA for the CDR3: TGTGCCAGCAGCGGGGGACATCTCGTTAATTCACCCCTCCACTTT.

CDR3: CASSIATSVGRTYEQYF. Written as DNA, the CDR3 is TGTGCCAGTAGTATAGCCACGTCCGTCGGCCGGACCTACGAGCAGTACTTC. The chain has TRBV19 and TRBJ2-7; D call uncertain. V shed 1 base and J shed 2 bases, with 18 bases lying between them. This CDR3 has 17 residues. The germline V gene encodes CDR1 LNHDA and CDR2 SQIVND (reference sequence).